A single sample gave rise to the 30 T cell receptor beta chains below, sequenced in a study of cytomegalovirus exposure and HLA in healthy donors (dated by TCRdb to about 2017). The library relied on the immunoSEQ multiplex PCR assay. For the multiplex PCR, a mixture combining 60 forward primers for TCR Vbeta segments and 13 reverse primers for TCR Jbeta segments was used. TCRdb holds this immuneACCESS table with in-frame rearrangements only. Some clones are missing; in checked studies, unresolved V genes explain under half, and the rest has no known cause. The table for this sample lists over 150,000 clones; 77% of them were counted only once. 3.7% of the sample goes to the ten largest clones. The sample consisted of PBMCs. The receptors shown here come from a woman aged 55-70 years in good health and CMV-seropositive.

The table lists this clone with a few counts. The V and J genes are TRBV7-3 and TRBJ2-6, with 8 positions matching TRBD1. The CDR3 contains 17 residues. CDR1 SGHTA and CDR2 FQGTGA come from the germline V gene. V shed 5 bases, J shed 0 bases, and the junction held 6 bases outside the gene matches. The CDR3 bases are TGTGCCAGCAGCCAGACAGGGGTATACTCTGGGGCCAACGTCCTGACTTTC. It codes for CASSQTGVYSGANVLTF.

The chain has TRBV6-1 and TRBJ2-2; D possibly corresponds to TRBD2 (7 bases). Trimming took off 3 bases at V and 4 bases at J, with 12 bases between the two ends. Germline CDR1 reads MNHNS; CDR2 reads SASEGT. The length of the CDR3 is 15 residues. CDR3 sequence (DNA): TGTGCCAGCAGTGATATGGCGGGGGCCACCGGGGAGCTGTTTTTT. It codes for CASSDMAGATGELFF.

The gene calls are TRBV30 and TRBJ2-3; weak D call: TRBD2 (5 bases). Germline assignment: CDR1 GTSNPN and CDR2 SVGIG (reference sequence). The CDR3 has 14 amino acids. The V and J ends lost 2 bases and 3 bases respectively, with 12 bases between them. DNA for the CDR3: TGTGCCTGGAGTCCTCCCCCGGGGACAGATACGCAGTATTTT. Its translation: CAWSPPPGTDTQYF.

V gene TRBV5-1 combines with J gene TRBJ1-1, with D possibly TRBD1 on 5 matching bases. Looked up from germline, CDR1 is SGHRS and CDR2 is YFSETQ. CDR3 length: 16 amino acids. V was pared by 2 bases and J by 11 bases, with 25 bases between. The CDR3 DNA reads TGCGCCAGCAGCTTAGGAGGGGCACAGCGAGGTGACGAGGCTTTCTTT. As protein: CASSLGGAQRGDEAFF.

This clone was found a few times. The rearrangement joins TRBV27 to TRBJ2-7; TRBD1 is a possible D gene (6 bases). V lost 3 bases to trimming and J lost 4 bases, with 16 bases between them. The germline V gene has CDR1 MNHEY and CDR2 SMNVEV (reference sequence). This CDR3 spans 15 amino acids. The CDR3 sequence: CASSFGQTTNYEQYF. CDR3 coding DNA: TGTGCCAGCAGTTTCGGACAGACGACAAATTACGAGCAGTACTTC.

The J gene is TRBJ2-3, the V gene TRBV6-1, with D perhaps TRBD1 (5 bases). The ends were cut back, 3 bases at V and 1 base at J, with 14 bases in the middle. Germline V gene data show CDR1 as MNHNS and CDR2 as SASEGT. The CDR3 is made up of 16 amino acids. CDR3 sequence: CASSDPRVRGTDTQYF. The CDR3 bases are TGTGCCAGCAGTGACCCTAGGGTCAGGGGCACAGATACGCAGTATTTT.

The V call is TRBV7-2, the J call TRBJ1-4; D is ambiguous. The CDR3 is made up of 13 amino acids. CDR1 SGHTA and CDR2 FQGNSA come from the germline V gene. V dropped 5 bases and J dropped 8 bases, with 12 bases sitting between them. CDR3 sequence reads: CASSIRVSEKLFF. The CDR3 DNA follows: TGTGCCAGCAGCATTCGGGTCTCCGAAAAACTGTTTTTT.

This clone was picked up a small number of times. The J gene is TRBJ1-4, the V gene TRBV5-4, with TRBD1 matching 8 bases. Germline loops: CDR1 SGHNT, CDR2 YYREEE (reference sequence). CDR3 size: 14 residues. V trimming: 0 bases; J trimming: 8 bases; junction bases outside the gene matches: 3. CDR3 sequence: CASSLGQGLEKLFF. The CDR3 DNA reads TGTGCCAGCAGCTTGGGACAGGGGCTCGAAAAACTGTTTTTT.

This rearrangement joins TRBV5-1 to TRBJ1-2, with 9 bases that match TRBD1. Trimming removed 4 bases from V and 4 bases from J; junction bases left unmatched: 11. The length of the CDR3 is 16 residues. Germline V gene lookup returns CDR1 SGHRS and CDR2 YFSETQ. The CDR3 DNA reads TGCGCCAGCAGCGACCTCCAAGGACAGGGGAGCTATGGCTACACCTTC. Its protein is CASSDLQGQGSYGYTF.

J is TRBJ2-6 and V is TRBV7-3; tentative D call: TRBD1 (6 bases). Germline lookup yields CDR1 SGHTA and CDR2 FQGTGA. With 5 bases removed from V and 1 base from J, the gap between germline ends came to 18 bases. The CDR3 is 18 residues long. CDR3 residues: CASSAKQGMGSGANVLTF. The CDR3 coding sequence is TGTGCCAGCAGCGCCAAGCAGGGGATGGGGTCTGGGGCCAACGTCCTGACTTTC. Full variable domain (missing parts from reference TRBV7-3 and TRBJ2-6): GAGVSQTPSNKVTEKGKYVELRCDPISGHTALYWYRQSLGQGPEFLIYFQGTGAADDSGLPNDRFFAVRPEGSVSTLKIQRTERGDSAVYLCASSAKQGMGSGANVLTFGAGSRLTVL.

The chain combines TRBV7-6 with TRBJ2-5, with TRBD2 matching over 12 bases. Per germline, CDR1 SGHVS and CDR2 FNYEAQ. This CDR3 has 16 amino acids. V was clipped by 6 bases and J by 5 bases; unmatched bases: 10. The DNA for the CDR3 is TGTGCCAGCAGACAGGGGACTAGCGGGCGTTCTGAGACCCAGTACTTC. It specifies CASRQGTSGRSETQYF.

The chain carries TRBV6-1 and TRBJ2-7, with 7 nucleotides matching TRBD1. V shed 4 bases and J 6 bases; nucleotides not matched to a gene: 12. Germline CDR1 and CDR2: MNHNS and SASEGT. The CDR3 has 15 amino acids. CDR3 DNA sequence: TGTGCCAGCAGTGCCTCAGGGGGAAGGGTTCGCGAGCAGTACTTC. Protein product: CASSASGGRVREQYF.

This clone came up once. DNA of the CDR3: TGCGCCAGCAGCTTGACCCCGGTAGTAAATGAGCAGTTCTTC. Translated: CASSLTPVVNEQFF. V and J are TRBV5-1 and TRBJ2-1; D gene uncertain. The V and J ends lost 1 base and 7 bases respectively, with 12 bases between them. The germline gives CDR1 SGHRS, CDR2 YFSETQ. CDR3 length: 14 residues.

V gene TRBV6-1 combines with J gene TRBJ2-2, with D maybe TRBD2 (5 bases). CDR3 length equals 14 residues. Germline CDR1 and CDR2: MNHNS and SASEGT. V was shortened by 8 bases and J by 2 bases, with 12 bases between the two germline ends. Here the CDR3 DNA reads TGTGCCAGCTTCTACCGGGGAAACACCGGGGAGCTGTTTTTT. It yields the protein CASFYRGNTGELFF.

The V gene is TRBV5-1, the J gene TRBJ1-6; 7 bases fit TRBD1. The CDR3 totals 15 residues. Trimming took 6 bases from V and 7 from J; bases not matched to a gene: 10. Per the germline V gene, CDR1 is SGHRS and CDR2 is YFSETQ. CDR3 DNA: TGCGCCAGCACCCCCCGAGGACAGGCCAATTCACCCCTCCACTTT. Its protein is CASTPRGQANSPLHF.

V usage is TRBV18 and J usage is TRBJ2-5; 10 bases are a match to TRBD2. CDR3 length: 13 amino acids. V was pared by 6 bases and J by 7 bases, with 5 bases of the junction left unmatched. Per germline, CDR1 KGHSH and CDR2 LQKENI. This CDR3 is CASSSTSGWTQYF. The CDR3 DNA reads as TGTGCCAGCTCGTCGACTAGCGGGTGGACCCAGTACTTC.

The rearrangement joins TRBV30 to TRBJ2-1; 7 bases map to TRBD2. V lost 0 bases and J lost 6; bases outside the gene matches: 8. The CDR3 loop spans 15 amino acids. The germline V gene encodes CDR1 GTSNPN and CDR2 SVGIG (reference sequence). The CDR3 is CAWSVGLPQGNEQFF. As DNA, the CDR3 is TGTGCCTGGAGTGTGGGACTACCGCAGGGCAATGAGCAGTTCTTC.

CDR3 residues: CASSPRGSGGDNEQFF. The DNA for the CDR3 is TGTGCCAGCAGTCCAAGAGGTAGCGGGGGGGACAATGAGCAGTTCTTC. V gene TRBV2 combines with J gene TRBJ2-1, with 11 bases that match TRBD2. Trimming removed 5 bases from V and 5 bases from J; junction bases left unmatched: 8. Germline CDR1 is SNHLY and CDR2 is FYNNEI. The CDR3 has 16 residues.

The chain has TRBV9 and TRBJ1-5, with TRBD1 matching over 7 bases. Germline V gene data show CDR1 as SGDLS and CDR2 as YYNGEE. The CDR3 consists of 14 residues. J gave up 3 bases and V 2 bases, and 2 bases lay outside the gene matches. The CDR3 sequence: CASSVGTVNQPQHF. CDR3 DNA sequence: TGTGCCAGCAGCGTTGGGACAGTCAATCAGCCCCAGCATTTT.

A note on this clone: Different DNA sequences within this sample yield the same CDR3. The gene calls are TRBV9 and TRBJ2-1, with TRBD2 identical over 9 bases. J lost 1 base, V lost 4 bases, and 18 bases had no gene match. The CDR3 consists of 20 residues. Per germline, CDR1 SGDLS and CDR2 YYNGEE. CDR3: CASSSPPREGLSTSYNEQFF. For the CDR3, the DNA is TGTGCCAGCAGCTCCCCTCCGCGGGAGGGCCTTAGTACTTCCTACAATGAGCAGTTCTTC.

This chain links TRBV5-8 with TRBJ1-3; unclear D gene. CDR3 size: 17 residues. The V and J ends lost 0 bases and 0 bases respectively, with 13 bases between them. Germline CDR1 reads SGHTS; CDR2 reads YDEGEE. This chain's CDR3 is CASSLVRSFSSGNTIYF. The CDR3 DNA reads TGTGCCAGCAGCTTGGTTCGCAGTTTCAGCTCTGGAAACACCATATATTTT.

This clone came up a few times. The CDR3 sequence: CASSHGTSASTDTQYF. CDR3 DNA: TGTGCCAGCAGTCACGGGACTTCCGCTAGCACAGATACGCAGTATTTT. This chain joins TRBV28 and TRBJ2-3, with D maybe TRBD2 (6 bases). V was pared by 5 bases and J by 0 bases, with 15 bases between. There are 16 residues in the CDR3. Germline V gene data show CDR1 as MDHEN and CDR2 as SYDVKM.

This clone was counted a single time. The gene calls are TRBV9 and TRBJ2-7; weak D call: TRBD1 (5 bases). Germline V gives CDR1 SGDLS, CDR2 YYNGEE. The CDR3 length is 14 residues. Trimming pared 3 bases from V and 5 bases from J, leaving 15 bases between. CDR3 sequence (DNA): TGTGCCAGCAGCGAGGGGTTCGTAGGGGACGAGCAGTACTTC. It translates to CASSEGFVGDEQYF.

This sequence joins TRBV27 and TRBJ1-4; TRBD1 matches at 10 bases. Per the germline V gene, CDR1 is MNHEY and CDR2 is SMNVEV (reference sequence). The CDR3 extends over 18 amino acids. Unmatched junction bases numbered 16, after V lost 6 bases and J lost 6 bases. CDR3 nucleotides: TGTGCCAGCAGACCACCCCTACGACAGGGGGCTCTATATGAAAAACTGTTTTTT. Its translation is CASRPPLRQGALYEKLFF.

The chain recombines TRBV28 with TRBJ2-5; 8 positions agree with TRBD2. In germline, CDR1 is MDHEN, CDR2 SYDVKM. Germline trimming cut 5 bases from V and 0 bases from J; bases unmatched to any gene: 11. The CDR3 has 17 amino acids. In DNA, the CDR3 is TGTGCCAGCAGTGGACTAGCCCAGAGGCGGCACCAAGAGACCCAGTACTTC. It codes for CASSGLAQRRHQETQYF. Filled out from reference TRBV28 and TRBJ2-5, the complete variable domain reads DVKVTQSSRYLVKRTGEKVFLECVQDMDHENMFWYRQDPGLGLRLIYFSYDVKMKEKGDIPEGYSVSREKKERFSLILESASTNQTSMYLCASSGLAQRRHQETQYFGPGTRLLVL.

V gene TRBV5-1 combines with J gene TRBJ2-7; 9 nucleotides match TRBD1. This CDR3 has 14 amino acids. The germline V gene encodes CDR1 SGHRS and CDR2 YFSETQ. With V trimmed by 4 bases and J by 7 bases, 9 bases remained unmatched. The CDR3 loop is CASSPRQGVREQYF. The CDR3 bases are TGCGCCAGCAGCCCGAGACAGGGGGTAAGGGAGCAGTACTTC.

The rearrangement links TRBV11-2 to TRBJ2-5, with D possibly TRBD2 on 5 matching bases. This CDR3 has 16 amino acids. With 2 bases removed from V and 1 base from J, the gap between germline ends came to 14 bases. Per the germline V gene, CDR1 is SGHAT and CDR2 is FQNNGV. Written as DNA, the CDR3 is TGTGCCAGCAGCTTATACCCCCGTGAGGGCCAAGAGACCCAGTACTTC. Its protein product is CASSLYPREGQETQYF.

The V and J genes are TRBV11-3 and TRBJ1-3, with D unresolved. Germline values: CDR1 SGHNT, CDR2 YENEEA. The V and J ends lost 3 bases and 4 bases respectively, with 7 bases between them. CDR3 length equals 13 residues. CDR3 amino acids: CASSFTQGNTIYF. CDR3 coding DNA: TGTGCCAGCAGCTTTACCCAGGGAAACACCATATATTTT. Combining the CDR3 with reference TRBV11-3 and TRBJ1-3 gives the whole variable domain EAGVVQSPRYKIIEKKQPVAFWCNPISGHNTLYWYLQNLGQGPELLIRYENEEAVDDSQLPKDRFSAERLKGVDSTLKIQPAELGDSAVYLCASSFTQGNTIYFGEGSWLTVV.

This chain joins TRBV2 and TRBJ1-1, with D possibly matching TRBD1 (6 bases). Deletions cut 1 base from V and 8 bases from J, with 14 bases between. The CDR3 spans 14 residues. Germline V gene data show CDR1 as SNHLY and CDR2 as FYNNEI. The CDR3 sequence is CASSEEWTAREAFF. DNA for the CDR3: TGTGCCAGCAGTGAAGAGTGGACAGCCAGAGAAGCTTTCTTT.

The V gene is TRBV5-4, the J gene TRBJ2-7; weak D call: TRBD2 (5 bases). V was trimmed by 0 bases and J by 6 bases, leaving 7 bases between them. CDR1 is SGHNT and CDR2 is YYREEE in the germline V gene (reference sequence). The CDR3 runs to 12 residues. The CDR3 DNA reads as TGTGCCAGCAGCTTGGCTGGGAGCGAGCAGTACTTC. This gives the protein CASSLAGSEQYF.